These 19 T cell receptor beta chains share one sample of origin, sequenced in a study of cytomegalovirus exposure and HLA in healthy donors. Clones were sequenced by immunoSEQ multiplex PCR, and TCRdb holds only the in-frame ones, with some missing. The data hold approximately 110,000 clones, with more than 85% observed a single time. Source material: PBMCs. Every receptor here comes from a woman aged 18-35 years in good health and CMV-seropositive.

In this sample, this clone turned up once. The CDR3 DNA reads as TGTGCCAGCAGCCCAATCTCTGGAAACACCATATATTTT. It codes for CASSPISGNTIYF. The V call is TRBV6-6, the J call TRBJ1-3; D remains unclear. Trimming cost V 6 bases and J 0 bases, with 6 bases left between them. The CDR3 spans 13 residues. Germline loops: CDR1 MNHNY, CDR2 SVGAGI (reference sequence).

The gene calls are TRBV2 and TRBJ2-2; the D gene is possibly TRBD1 (6 bases). Trimming shortened V by 7 bases and J by 3 bases, and 12 bases separated the two germline ends. The CDR3 has 14 amino acids. Germline CDR1 SNHLY, CDR2 FYNNEI. CDR3 in amino acids: CASKAGVDTGELFF. In DNA form, the CDR3 reads TGTGCCAGCAAGGCAGGGGTCGACACCGGGGAGCTGTTTTTT.

The chain is built from TRBV19 and TRBJ2-7, with TRBD2 as a possible D gene (7 bases). CDR1 is LNHDA, CDR2 SQIVND, per germline (reference sequence). Trimming removed 3 bases at V and 5 bases at J, with 11 bases between. The CDR3 loop spans 13 amino acids. The CDR3 is CASSIGGGNEQYF. In DNA form, the CDR3 reads TGTGCCAGTAGTATCGGCGGGGGCAACGAGCAGTACTTC.

The chain joins TRBV15 to TRBJ1-5; tentatively, D is TRBD1 (6 bases). The CDR3 runs 18 residues. Germline lookup yields CDR1 LNHNV and CDR2 YYDKDF (reference sequence). With 2 bases removed from V and 2 bases from J, the gap between germline ends came to 19 bases. CDR3 in amino acids: CATSRPRAGEYGNQPQHF. The CDR3 DNA follows: TGTGCCACCAGCAGACCCAGGGCAGGGGAATACGGCAATCAGCCCCAGCATTTT.

This chain joins TRBV19 and TRBJ1-3; D remains ambiguous. V was shortened by 5 bases and J by 1 base, with 6 bases between the two germline ends. This CDR3 region has 13 residues. Germline V lookup: CDR1 LNHDA, CDR2 SQIVND (reference sequence). CDR3 DNA: TGTGCCAGTAGTTCGGGATCTGGAAACACCATATATTTT. Amino acids: CASSSGSGNTIYF.

This chain uses TRBV9 with TRBJ2-1; 7 positions agree with TRBD2. CDR3 length equals 15 residues. Germline V gives CDR1 SGDLS, CDR2 YYNGEE. The V gene end was trimmed by 5 bases and the J gene end by 5 bases; junction bases not matched to a gene: 10. CDR3 region: CASRPGLAENNEQFF. The CDR3 DNA is TGTGCCAGCAGACCGGGGCTAGCGGAGAACAATGAGCAGTTCTTC. Filled out from reference TRBV9 and TRBJ2-1, the complete variable domain reads DSGVTQTPKHLITATGQRVTLRCSPRSGDLSVYWYQQSLDQGLQFLIQYYNGEERAKGNILERFSAQQFPDLHSELNLSSLELGDSALYFCASRPGLAENNEQFFGPGTRLTVL.

V gene TRBV28 combines with J gene TRBJ1-2; D gene unclear. V was shortened by 5 bases and J by 5 bases, with 6 bases between the two germline ends. The CDR3 totals 11 residues. CDR1 and CDR2 (germline): MDHEN, SYDVKM. DNA for the CDR3: TGTGCCAGCAGTCCAAATTATGGCTACACCTTC. It is translated as CASSPNYGYTF.

This chain connects TRBV11-3 to TRBJ2-5; D might be TRBD2 (6 bases). The germline CDR1 and CDR2 sequences are SGHNT and YENEEA. V was pared by 3 bases and J by 2 bases, with 7 bases between. This CDR3 comprises 13 residues. CDR3 sequence: CASSLGLQETQYF. DNA for the CDR3: TGTGCCAGCAGCTTGGGACTTCAAGAGACCCAGTACTTC.

The chain recombines TRBV2 with TRBJ1-5; 8 nucleotides align to TRBD1. The V and J ends lost 7 bases and 1 base, in that order; junction bases with no gene match: 12. The V gene's germline CDR1 is SNHLY and CDR2 FYNNEI. This CDR3 has 17 amino acids. CDR3 in DNA: TGTGCCAGCATAGGAGGGACAGGCTTTGGGAGCAATCAGCCCCAGCATTTT. Its protein is CASIGGTGFGSNQPQHF.

The chain combines TRBV19 with TRBJ1-2; 7 bases match TRBD1. The CDR3 extends over 13 amino acids. Looked up from germline, CDR1 is LNHDA and CDR2 is SQIVND (reference sequence). J lost 3 bases, V lost 5 bases, and 3 bases had no gene match. The CDR3 loop reads CASSSTGDYGYTF. The CDR3 DNA reads TGTGCCAGTAGTTCAACAGGGGACTATGGCTACACCTTC.

The chain combines TRBV4-2 with TRBJ1-5; D perhaps matches TRBD1 (5 bases). The CDR3 runs to 16 residues. CDR1 and CDR2 (germline): LGHNA, YNFKEQ. The V and J ends lost 0 bases and 0 bases respectively, with 9 bases between them. The CDR3 region has the DNA TGTGCCAGCAGCCAAGAAAGGGGATATAGCAATCAGCCCCAGCATTTT. Residues: CASSQERGYSNQPQHF.

The chain has TRBV5-1 and TRBJ2-3; TRBD2 matches at 8 bases. J was trimmed by 1 base and V by 2 bases; bases with no gene match: 6. In germline, CDR1 is SGHRS, CDR2 YFSETQ. This CDR3 is 16 amino acids long. As DNA, the CDR3 is TGCGCCAGCAGCTTTGGGGCGGGAGGCCGCACAGATACGCAGTATTTT. This codes for CASSFGAGGRTDTQYF.

The chain employs TRBV5-4 and TRBJ1-1; 8 positions agree with TRBD1. Germline values: CDR1 SGHNT, CDR2 YYREEE (reference sequence). The CDR3 contains 12 residues. Trimming took 7 bases from V and 4 from J; bases not matched to a gene: 3. CDR3 in amino acids: CASSTGGTEAFF. DNA of the CDR3: TGTGCCAGCTCTACAGGGGGCACTGAAGCTTTCTTT.

The chain combines TRBV5-4 with TRBJ1-4; TRBD1 aligns across 8 bases. Germline assignment: CDR1 SGHNT and CDR2 YYREEE (reference sequence). CDR3 length equals 15 residues. Trimming removed 4 bases from V and 8 bases from J; junction bases left unmatched: 10. This CDR3 is CASSRTGQGGEKLFF. For the CDR3, the DNA is TGTGCCAGCAGCCGTACTGGACAGGGCGGCGAAAAACTGTTTTTT.

This chain joins TRBV11-2 and TRBJ2-3, with D unclear. Trimming stripped 4 bases from V and 4 bases from J, with 15 bases between. Germline V gene sequence: CDR1 SGHAT, CDR2 FQNNGV. There are 15 residues in the CDR3. The DNA for the CDR3 is TGTGCCAGCAGCTCCCGGATGGCAGGCGCAGATACGCAGTATTTT. Encoded protein: CASSSRMAGADTQYF. The whole variable domain, remainder taken from reference TRBV11-2 and TRBJ2-3, is EAGVAQSPRYKIIEKRQSVAFWCNPISGHATLYWYQQILGQGPKLLIQFQNNGVVDDSQLPKDRFSAERLKGVDSTLKIQPAKLEDSAVYLCASSSRMAGADTQYFGPGTRLTVL.

In its sample, this clone was seen once. V gene TRBV5-6 combines with J gene TRBJ2-1; TRBD2 matches at 11 bases. The germline CDR1 and CDR2 sequences are SGHDT and YYEEEE. The CDR3 contains 16 residues. V gave up 2 bases and J gave up 6 bases; unmatched junction bases: 7. CDR3 bases: TGTGCCAGCAGCTTATACACTAGCGGGAGCCCCAATGAGCAGTTCTTC. Translated: CASSLYTSGSPNEQFF.

This clone was seen more than once but under ten times. The chain combines TRBV4-1 with TRBJ1-2, with D possibly TRBD1 on 5 matching bases. Germline CDR1 and CDR2: MGHRA and YSYEKL. Trimming cost V 3 bases and J 4 bases, with 12 bases left between them. The CDR3 extends over 14 amino acids. The CDR3 sequence is CASSQHQGGYGYTF. CDR3 coding DNA: TGCGCCAGCAGCCAGCACCAGGGTGGCTATGGCTACACCTTC.

J is TRBJ2-5 and V is TRBV13; D call uncertain. V lost 1 base and J lost 2, with 8 bases in between. CDR3 length: 14 residues. In germline, CDR1 is PRHDT, CDR2 FYEKMQ (reference sequence). CDR3 loop: CASSLESEQETQYF. The CDR3 DNA sequence: TGTGCCAGCAGCTTAGAATCCGAGCAAGAGACCCAGTACTTC. Looking up the rest from reference TRBV13 and TRBJ2-5 gives the full variable domain: AAGVIQSPRHLIKEKRETATLKCYPIPRHDTVYWYQQGPGQDPQFLISFYEKMQSDKGSIPDRFSAQQFSDYHSELNMSSLELGDSALYFCASSLESEQETQYFGPGTRLLVL.

The chain joins TRBV6-5 to TRBJ2-7, with TRBD2 identical over 13 bases. Germline-derived CDR1 and CDR2 are MNHEY and SVGAGI. The V and J ends lost 3 bases and 6 bases, in that order; junction bases with no gene match: 5. The CDR3 contains 15 residues. CDR3 amino acids: CASSYGLAGVGEQYF. Written as DNA, the CDR3 is TGTGCCAGCAGTTATGGACTAGCGGGAGTTGGCGAGCAGTACTTC.